This is a list of T cell receptor beta chains from one sample in a study of cytomegalovirus exposure and HLA in healthy donors. Produced via immunoSEQ multiplex PCR; TCRdb's table is partial and in-frame only. The table includes about 140,000 clones, 78% detected once. The source material was PBMCs. The origin of the receptors is a woman between 18 and 29 years old in good health and CMV-seropositive. Each CDR3 is given with its conserved first and last residue. The D gene is left open where the match is weak. The size entry is marked missing in some rows and otherwise reads once, few, many or a size class.

-	TRBV6-6	TRBD2	16	TRBJ2-1	CASRPGTSGIYNEQFF	TGTGCCAGCAGACCAGGGACTAGCGGAATATACAATGAGCAGTTCTTC
-	TRBV29-1	TRBD1	13	TRBJ2-3	CSLWTGGTDTQYF	TGCAGCTTGTGGACAGGGGGCACAGATACGCAGTATTTT
-	TRBV4-1	TRBD1	16	TRBJ1-6	CASSQGAGGYNSPLHF	TGCGCCAGCAGCCAAGGGGCAGGGGGCTATAATTCACCCCTCCACTTT
-	TRBV27	-	13	TRBJ1-1	CASSLEGQTEAFF	TGTGCCAGCAGTTTAGAGGGTCAGACTGAAGCTTTCTTT
-	TRBV30	-	12	TRBJ2-5	CAWGGGGTIKYF	TGTGCCTGGGGTGGCGGGGGCACTATAAAGTACTTC
-	TRBV12-5	-	12	TRBJ1-4	CASGLDGEKLFF	TGTGCTAGTGGCCTAGACGGTGAAAAACTGTTTTTT
-	TRBV30	-	16	TRBJ1-6	CAWIPSARAYNSPLHF	TGTGCCTGGATCCCCTCGGCCAGGGCCTATAATTCACCCCTCCACTTT
-	TRBV11-2	TRBD1	15	TRBJ2-5	CASSSTGASMETQYF	TGTGCCAGCAGCTCGACAGGGGCGTCAATGGAGACCCAGTACTTC
few	TRBV4-1	-	17	TRBJ2-5	CASSLEPPGLFQETQYF	TGCGCCAGCAGCCTCGAACCTCCGGGACTTTTCCAAGAGACCCAGTACTTC
-	TRBV9	-	15	TRBJ1-1	CASSESMTANTEAFF	TGTGCCAGCAGCGAGTCCATGACAGCGAACACTGAAGCTTTCTTT
-	TRBV28	TRBD2	16	TRBJ2-3	CASSLSGGGGSDTQYF	TGTGCCAGCAGTTTATCAGGCGGGGGGGGGTCAGATACGCAGTATTTT
-	TRBV4-1	TRBD1	14	TRBJ1-5	CASSLTGIRQPQHF	TGCGCCAGCAGCCTGACAGGGATCAGACAGCCCCAGCATTTT
-	TRBV5-1	-	13	TRBJ2-7	CASSEQGSYEQYF	TGCGCCAGCAGCGAACAGGGCTCCTACGAGCAGTACTTC
-	TRBV19	-	15	TRBJ1-6	CASRAGPSYNSPLHF	TGTGCCAGTAGGGCGGGGCCCTCCTATAATTCACCCCTCCACTTT
-	TRBV9	-	16	TRBJ1-1	CASSATSGIINTEAFF	TGTGCCAGCAGCGCCACGTCGGGAATAATTAACACTGAAGCTTTCTTT
-	TRBV27	-	13	TRBJ1-2	CASSLAGEDGYTF	TGTGCCAGCAGTTTGGCGGGCGAGGATGGCTACACCTTC
few	TRBV6-1	-	13	TRBJ1-6	CATLVTGNSPLHF	TGTGCCACGCTAGTCACTGGGAATTCACCCCTCCACTTT
-	TRBV5-6	TRBD1	14	TRBJ2-5	CASSQPGQGETQYF	TGTGCCAGCAGCCAGCCGGGACAGGGAGAGACCCAGTACTTC
-	TRBV4-3	-	12	TRBJ2-5	CASSQGESTQYF	TGCGCCAGCAGCCAAGGAGAGTCGACCCAGTACTTC
-	TRBV2	TRBD2	17	TRBJ2-2	CASRPLAGKSITGELFF	TGTGCCAGCAGGCCGCTAGCGGGGAAATCTATCACCGGGGAGCTGTTTTTT
-	TRBV6-5	TRBD1	15	TRBJ1-5	CASSPRGRGNQPQHF	TGTGCCAGCAGTCCCAGGGGGCGCGGCAATCAGCCCCAGCATTTT
-	TRBV7-8	TRBD1	14	TRBJ2-1	CASSYERGQGREFF	TGTGCCAGCAGCTACGAGAGGGGGCAGGGTAGAGAGTTCTTC
-	TRBV10-1	TRBD2	15	TRBJ2-7	CASSDPTSVSYEQYF	TGCGCCAGCAGTGACCCGACTAGCGTCTCCTACGAGCAGTACTTC
once	TRBV6-6	-	15	TRBJ1-6	CASSYGGTGDSPLHF	TGTGCCAGCAGTTACGGGGGGACGGGGGATTCACCCCTCCACTTT
-	TRBV7-9	-	16	TRBJ1-1	CASSRGTGQRNTEAFF	TGTGCCAGCAGCCGTGGTACGGGACAAAGGAACACTGAAGCTTTCTTT
once	TRBV4-2	-	15	TRBJ2-7	CASSQEPGAMGEQYF	TGTGCCAGCAGCCAAGAACCAGGGGCGATGGGCGAGCAGTACTTC
-	TRBV10-2	-	16	TRBJ1-4	CASSEGAGFANEKLFF	TGCGCCAGCAGTGAGGGAGCGGGGTTTGCTAATGAAAAACTGTTTTTT
-	TRBV7-2	TRBD1	15	TRBJ1-5	CASSLGRGVNQPQHF	TGTGCCAGCAGCTTAGGCAGGGGGGTCAATCAGCCCCAGCATTTT
-	TRBV2	-	14	TRBJ2-7	CASSVPGATYEQYF	TGTGCCAGCAGTGTGCCAGGGGCCACCTACGAGCAGTACTTC
-	TRBV6-1	-	14	TRBJ1-3	CASNEGGGRNTIYF	TGTGCCAGCAACGAGGGGGGGGGAAGAAACACCATATATTTT
-	TRBV5-5	-	14	TRBJ2-2	CASSLGLLAGELFF	TGTGCCAGCAGCTTGGGACTCCTTGCCGGGGAGCTGTTTTTT
-	TRBV4-2	-	15	TRBJ1-2	CASSDSSQGMGGYTF	TGTGCCAGCAGCGACAGCTCTCAGGGGATGGGTGGCTACACCTTC
once	TRBV6-5	-	15	TRBJ2-7	CASSYSRHSSYEQYF	TGTGCCAGCAGTTACTCGAGGCATAGCTCCTACGAGCAGTACTTC
-	TRBV4-2	TRBD1	17	TRBJ2-5	CASSQDLGRGLQETQYF	TGTGCCAGCAGCCAAGATCTTGGCAGGGGGCTGCAAGAGACCCAGTACTTC
-	TRBV2	-	14	TRBJ2-7	CASTGGTATYEQYF	TGTGCCAGCACTGGGGGGACAGCAACCTACGAGCAGTACTTC
-	TRBV6-6	-	13	TRBJ1-2	CASSHQTVSGYTF	TGTGCCAGCAGTCACCAGACAGTTTCGGGCTACACCTTC